This TCR beta chain was obtained from a study of Graves' ophthalmopathy and Graves' hyperthyroidism. In this sample, this clonotype turned up many times. The V and J ends lost 1 base and 0 bases respectively, with 3 bases between them. The CDR3 runs to 13 residues. The germline V gene encodes CDR1 SNHLY and CDR2 FYNNEI. From RNA, the CDR3 regions of TCR beta chains were amplified and sequenced. First-round RT-PCR used HTBI primers; second-round multiplex PCR followed. One entry per CDR3 protein, called by TCRdb with MiXCR from the multiplex PCR reads. The sample has 500,000 to 800,000 distinct CDR3 sequences, 35% to 45% seen once; the top ten hold 3% to 4%.

The specimen sequenced was peripheral blood. V gene TRBV2 combines with J gene TRBJ1-2; D is unresolved. The origin of this receptor is an adult man with Graves' ophthalmopathy. This chain's CDR3 is CASSEVPNYGYTF. For the CDR3, the DNA is TGTGCCAGCAGTGAAGTTCCTAACTATGGCTACACCTTC. The whole variable domain, remainder taken from reference TRBV2 and TRBJ1-2, is EPEVTQTPSHQVTQMGQEVILRCVPISNHLYFYWYRQILGQKVEFLVSFYNNEISEKSEIFDDQFSVERPDGSNFTLKIRSTKLEDSAMYFCASSEVPNYGYTFGSGTRLTVV.